This T cell receptor (beta chain) was obtained from a study of blood T cells in healthy people across ages. The ends were cut back, 0 bases at V and 7 bases at J, with 10 bases in the middle. Per the germline V gene, CDR1 is LNHNV and CDR2 is YYDKDF (reference sequence). This CDR3 is 15 amino acids long. General study results and limits: There were more naive CD4+ cells and higher diversity in long-lived donors than in aged donors. TCR beta diversity was tightly associated with the proportion of naive T cells.

Those donating, healthy Caucasian individuals from Russia, were aged roughly 6 to 90. With regard to this clonotype: Its antigen is still unknown.

PCR was performed a second time for about 7 to 12 cycles using a sample-barcoded 5' primer and a J-beta primer mix. TCRdb analysed the 5' RACE reads with MiXCR anew, one entry per CDR3 protein. The repertoire includes 1,500,000 or so distinct CDR3 sequences, approximately 59% of them detected once, and 6.5% to 8.5% sits in the top ten. What was sequenced was blood. This receptor was identified in a man younger than 35 in good health. The rearrangement links TRBV15 to TRBJ1-6; maybe TRBD1 (5 bases). Written as DNA, the CDR3 is TGTGCCACCAGCAGAGACAGGGTAGAAAATTCACCCCTCCACTTT. Its protein product is CATSRDRVENSPLHF.